Listed below are T cell receptor beta chains from one sample, sequenced in a study of CD8+CD57+ T cells in acquired aplastic anemia. TCRdb re-called the reads through MiXCR, storing one row per CDR3 protein. The sample yields about 68,000 distinct CDR3 sequences, roughly half seen once. The sequencing sample was made of sorted CD4+, CD8+, or CD8+CD57+ T cells (not recorded which) from PBMCs. Source of these receptors: a human donor in good health, serving as a control. Both conserved end residues are part of each CDR3. Fields, in order: J gene, D gene, V gene, clone size, CDR3 protein, CDR3 DNA. A D gene is named only where the DNA matches it firmly. Where a row states a size, it is once, few, many or the class of an expanded clone; other rows omit it.

J: TRBJ1-1; D: NA; V: TRBV12-5; size: many; CDR3: CASGQNTEAFF; DNA: TGTGCTAGTGGCCAGAACACTGAAGCTTTCTTT
J: TRBJ2-7; D: NA; V: TRBV11-2; size: NA; CDR3: CASSLRLTGTHYEQYF; DNA: TGTGCCAGCAGCTTGAGGCTGACCGGGACACACTACGAGCAGTACTTC
J: TRBJ2-7; D: NA; V: TRBV19; size: medium-sized; CDR3: CASSEFSSGYEQYF; DNA: TGTGCCAGTAGTGAGTTTAGCTCGGGCTACGAGCAGTACTTC
J: TRBJ2-5; D: TRBD1; V: TRBV19; size: NA; CDR3: CASSVIRTGSETQYF; DNA: TGTGCCAGTAGTGTCATACGGACAGGGTCAGAGACCCAGTACTTC
J: TRBJ2-5; D: NA; V: TRBV29-1; size: few; CDR3: CSVIRGVPETQYF; DNA: TGCAGCGTGATACGGGGCGTCCCAGAGACCCAGTACTTC
J: TRBJ2-5; D: TRBD2; V: TRBV29-1; size: NA; CDR3: CSVEGMTSGGAVETQYF; DNA: TGCAGCGTTGAGGGGATGACTAGCGGGGGGGCAGTGGAGACCCAGTACTTC
J: TRBJ1-5; D: NA; V: TRBV11-1; size: NA; CDR3: CASSFSTSGPGVAQPQHF; DNA: TGTGCCAGCAGCTTTTCCACCTCAGGCCCTGGCGTTGCGCAGCCCCAGCATTTT
J: TRBJ2-1; D: NA; V: TRBV15; size: NA; CDR3: CATSRDGGNEQFF; DNA: TGTGCCACCAGCAGAGATGGGGGCAATGAGCAGTTCTTC
J: TRBJ1-6; D: NA; V: TRBV7-8; size: NA; CDR3: CASSSDIGSPLHF; DNA: TGTGCCAGCAGCTCGGACATAGGCTCACCCCTCCACTTT
J: TRBJ2-7; D: NA; V: TRBV7-6; size: NA; CDR3: CASSHTRGGGGDEQYF; DNA: TGTGCCAGCAGCCATACCCGTGGTGGGGGGGGCGACGAGCAGTACTTC
J: TRBJ2-3; D: NA; V: TRBV4-1; size: once; CDR3: CAGSQDWGRFDMQYF; DNA: TGCGCCGGCAGCCAAGACTGGGGCAGGTTTGATATGCAGTATTTT
J: TRBJ2-7; D: NA; V: TRBV15; size: few; CDR3: CATSRGNGIYEQYF; DNA: TGTGCCACCAGCAGGGGTAACGGAATCTACGAGCAGTACTTC
J: TRBJ2-7; D: TRBD2; V: TRBV15; size: medium-sized; CDR3: CATSISGTKYEQYF; DNA: TGTGCCACCAGCATTTCCGGGACTAAGTACGAGCAGTACTTC
J: TRBJ2-1; D: NA; V: TRBV6-4; size: many; CDR3: CASSDYVRDYNEQFF; DNA: TGTGCCAGCAGTGACTATGTCAGAGATTACAATGAGCAGTTCTTC
J: TRBJ2-7; D: NA; V: TRBV29-1; size: NA; CDR3: CSVTGVSYEQYF; DNA: TGCAGCGTTACCGGGGTGTCCTACGAGCAGTACTTC
J: TRBJ1-5; D: NA; V: TRBV19; size: few; CDR3: CASSYRDQPQHF; DNA: TGTGCCAGCAGTTACCGGGATCAGCCCCAGCATTTT
J: TRBJ2-5; D: NA; V: TRBV24-1; size: NA; CDR3: CATSDTRVRETQYF; DNA: TGTGCCACCAGTGATACCAGGGTTCGTGAGACCCAGTACTTC
J: TRBJ1-3; D: NA; V: TRBV7-2; size: NA; CDR3: CASSLGWNSGNTIYF; DNA: TGTGCCAGCAGCTTAGGGTGGAATTCTGGAAACACCATATATTTT
J: TRBJ1-1; D: NA; V: TRBV20-1; size: many; CDR3: CSARDRGEAFF; DNA: TGCAGTGCTAGAGATCGCGGTGAAGCTTTCTTT
J: TRBJ2-7; D: NA; V: TRBV11-1; size: NA; CDR3: CASSLAGGHADEQYF; DNA: TGTGCCAGCAGCTTAGCCGGGGGGCACGCGGACGAGCAGTACTTC
J: TRBJ1-4; D: NA; V: TRBV2; size: NA; CDR3: CASSAAEDEKLFF; DNA: TGTGCCAGCAGTGCGGCGGAAGATGAAAAACTGTTTTTT
J: TRBJ1-1; D: NA; V: TRBV29-1; size: few; CDR3: CSVEQGGTEAFF; DNA: TGCAGCGTTGAACAGGGAGGGACTGAAGCTTTCTTT
J: TRBJ1-1; D: TRBD1; V: TRBV7-9; size: many; CDR3: CASSLGLQGALTEAFF; DNA: TGTGCCAGCAGCTTGGGCCTACAGGGGGCGCTTACTGAAGCTTTCTTT
J: TRBJ1-2; D: NA; V: TRBV2; size: NA; CDR3: CASSSYGTPANYGYTF; DNA: TGTGCCAGCAGTTCCTACGGGACACCCGCTAACTATGGCTACACCTTC
J: TRBJ1-1; D: NA; V: TRBV27; size: few; CDR3: CASSSGQSPTEAFF; DNA: TGTGCCAGCAGTTCTGGACAGTCTCCCACTGAAGCTTTCTTT
J: TRBJ1-6; D: TRBD1; V: TRBV2; size: medium-sized; CDR3: CASSPTGGNSPLHF; DNA: TGTGCCAGCAGTCCGACAGGGGGTAATTCACCCCTCCACTTT
J: TRBJ2-4; D: TRBD2; V: TRBV25-1; size: once; CDR3: CASSSGGGAKNIQYF; DNA: TGTGCCAGCAGTAGCGGGGGGGGAGCCAAAAACATTCAGTACTTC
J: TRBJ2-3; D: NA; V: TRBV19; size: NA; CDR3: CATRLTAAGTDTQSF; DNA: TGTGCCACCCGACTGACGGCTGCAGGCACAGATACGCAGTCTTTT
J: TRBJ2-2; D: TRBD2; V: TRBV9; size: NA; CDR3: CASSVATGGNTGELFF; DNA: TGTGCCAGCAGCGTAGCGACGGGGGGAAACACCGGGGAGCTGTTTTTT
J: TRBJ1-2; D: TRBD1; V: TRBV5-4; size: many; CDR3: CASSEGQGRHGYTF; DNA: TGTGCCAGCAGCGAGGGACAGGGGAGACATGGCTACACCTTC
J: TRBJ2-1; D: NA; V: TRBV20-1; size: NA; CDR3: CSAPGLASGNEQFF; DNA: TGCAGTGCACCAGGGCTAGCCAGTGGTAATGAGCAGTTCTTC
J: TRBJ1-2; D: NA; V: TRBV7-9; size: once; CDR3: CASSLSGSYYGYAF; DNA: TGTGCCAGCAGCTTATCCGGTTCTTACTATGGCTACGCCTTC
J: TRBJ2-7; D: NA; V: TRBV15; size: few; CDR3: CATSRDGTLYEQYF; DNA: TGTGCCACCAGCAGGGACGGGACCCTCTACGAGCAGTACTTC
J: TRBJ1-3; D: NA; V: TRBV29-1; size: NA; CDR3: CSVGGSSGNTIYF; DNA: TGCAGCGTCGGGGGGAGCTCTGGAAACACCATATATTTT
J: TRBJ1-5; D: NA; V: TRBV11-1; size: few; CDR3: CASSSAGSSRRQPQHF; DNA: TGTGCCAGCAGCTCCGCCGGATCCTCCCGCCGACAGCCCCAGCATTTT